This TCR beta chain stems from a study of identical twins. Study-wide results and limits: For cord blood, abundant beta clonotypes had fewer insertions, unlike memory repertoires, which showed none. In drawing conclusions, the study used cross-sectional statistical analysis and did not follow the same donors. Twins shared out-of-frame alpha sequences with excess low generation probability.

On this clonotype itself: Its antigen is not known.

The CDR3 length is 13 residues. Germline CDR1 and CDR2: DFQATT and SNEGSKA (reference sequence). Trimming left V 6 bases short and J 6 bases short, with 18 bases between. Via MiXCR, TCRdb re-called the 5' RACE reads, giving one row per CDR3 protein. This table has about 460,000 distinct CDR3 sequences, approximately 15% appearing once. This same sample was also taken into another study, of yellow fever vaccine responses in identical twins. From that study: After vaccination, twins' T cell response reportedly seemed partly convergent, partly personalized.

The rearrangement uses TRBV20-1 and TRBJ2-7; D unresolved. The receptor comes from a woman younger than 30 in good health. The source material was CD4+ T cells sorted from blood. The CDR3 here is CSAPRSGYGEQYF. CDR3 bases: TGCAGTGCCCCCCGGTCCGGTTACGGCGAGCAGTACTTC.